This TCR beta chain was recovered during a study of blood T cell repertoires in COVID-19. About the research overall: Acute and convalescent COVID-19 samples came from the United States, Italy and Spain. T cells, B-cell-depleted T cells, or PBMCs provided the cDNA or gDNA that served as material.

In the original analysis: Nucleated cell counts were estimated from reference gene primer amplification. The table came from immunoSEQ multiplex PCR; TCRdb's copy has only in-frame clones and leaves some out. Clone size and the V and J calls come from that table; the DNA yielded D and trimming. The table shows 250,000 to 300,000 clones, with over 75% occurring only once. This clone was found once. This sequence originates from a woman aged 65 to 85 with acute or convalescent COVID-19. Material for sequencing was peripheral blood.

The CDR3 bases are TGCGCCAGCAGCCAAGATTTAGGGGCTGGAAACACCATATATTTT. Amino acid sequence: CASSQDLGAGNTIYF. This sequence joins TRBV4-1 and TRBJ1-3, with D maybe TRBD1 (5 bases). The CDR3 totals 15 residues. Germline V lookup: CDR1 MGHRA, CDR2 YSYEKL. Trimming took off 0 bases at V and 2 bases at J, with 8 bases between the two ends.